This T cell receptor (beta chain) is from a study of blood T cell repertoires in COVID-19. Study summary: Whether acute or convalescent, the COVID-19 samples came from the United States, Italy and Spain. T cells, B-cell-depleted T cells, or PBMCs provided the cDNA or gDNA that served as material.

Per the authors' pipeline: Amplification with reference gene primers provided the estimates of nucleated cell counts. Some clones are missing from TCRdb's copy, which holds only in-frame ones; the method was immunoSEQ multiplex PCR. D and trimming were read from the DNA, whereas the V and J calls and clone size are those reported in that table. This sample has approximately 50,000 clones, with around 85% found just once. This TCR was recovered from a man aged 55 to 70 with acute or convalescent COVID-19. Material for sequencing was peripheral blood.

CDR3 in DNA: TGCGCCAGCAGTGGACTAGCGGGAGGGCTTGGAGATACGCAGTATTTT. Its translation is CASSGLAGGLGDTQYF. The chain carries TRBV5-1 and TRBJ2-3, with 15 bases lining up with TRBD2. The CDR3 covers 16 residues. The germline gives CDR1 SGHRS, CDR2 YFSETQ. The V and J ends lost 5 bases and 5 bases, in that order; junction bases with no gene match: 6.